This T cell receptor beta chain was sequenced in a study of post-analysis software for immune sequencing data (dated by TCRdb to the mid-2010s). For the wider study: The recorded disease courses included relapsing-remitting, secondary progressive and progressive-relapsing multiple sclerosis, and some patients had no subtype annotation. A subset of samples was prepared in parallel using single-end sample barcoding, then pooled and co-amplified after Illumina adapter ligation. The patient repertoires were set against around ten previously published healthy control repertoires from donors whose ages ranged from roughly 6 to 26 years.

CDR1 SEHNR and CDR2 FQNEAQ are derived from the germline V gene (reference sequence). The CDR3 has 12 amino acids, counting the end cysteine and phenylalanine. Only the CDR3 region is kept as DNA, spanning 36 bases read in frame from base 1. Worth noting for this clonotype: Its antigen remains undetermined. A junction end diverges from the germline sequence, so it may reflect a read error.

Receptor amplification or capture employed PCR. Instrument on record: Illumina HiSeq 2500. To reduce PCR and sequencing biases, unique molecular identifiers were built into the TCR beta cDNA libraries. Every 1 to 10 million input T cells yielded 500,000 or so cDNA molecules, meaning each molecule approximated one T cell. The patient libraries were prepared and sequenced with the same protocol used for the earlier healthy control dataset. Within a given batch, samples were prepared together, multiplexed and sequenced on the same HiSeq lane. For the original study's pipeline: Raw barcoded reads were processed with MIGEC, discarding single-read molecular identifier groups before consensus assembly and CDR3 extraction. Clonotype tables were post-analysed with VDJtools, normalizing diversity by down-sampling all datasets to the smallest sample size. Repertoire overlap clustering matched CDR3 amino acid but not nucleotide sequences to correct batch-related cross-sample contamination. TCRdb applied fastp at Q25 and MiXCR to the public reads, then kept only in-frame beta chains. Rows are unified per CDR3 protein, each entry keeping the most common DNA and genes. The V and J calls here are based on TCRdb, not the publication. The table for this sample lists approximately 160,000 distinct CDR3 sequences; approximately 28% of them were counted only once. The ten top clones hold more than 1.3% of the sample.

The investigation overall reported the following: The control group was slightly older than the multiple sclerosis patient group. Strong co-clustering of samples prepared in the same batch was shown by direct clustering with F measure, prompting a batch-effect correction. Significantly higher frequencies in patients than in controls were found for roughly five TRBV segments, including TRBV5-6, TRBV5-1 and TRBV20-1. Normalized Chao1 diversity was significantly lower in multiple sclerosis patients than controls, suggesting substantial peripheral T-cell clonal expansion.

To demonstrate the VDJtools post-analysis software, the study profiled TCR beta repertoires from the peripheral blood of approximately twelve young patients with multiple sclerosis. The patients with multiple sclerosis were children and adolescents between roughly 6 and 15 years of age. Rearrangement joined TRBV7-9 to TRBJ1-5; the D region possibly corresponds to TRBD1 (6 bases align). The TCR comes from a girl aged 5-17 years with multiple sclerosis. Sequences were obtained from blood. The sequence in DNA is TGTGTCAGCAGCTTACAAGAAGGACAGCAGCATTTT. It is translated as CVSSLQEGQQHF.